The rows below give T cell receptor beta chains drawn from one sample of a study of OX40 agonist ivuxolimab in advanced cancers. Clones were read by immunoSEQ multiplex PCR, and TCRdb kept only the in-frame ones, dropping some. The profile covers fewer than 85,000 clones, with about four fifths appearing a single time and 3.5% to 4.5% taken by the ten largest. Sequenced here: CD4+ or CD8+ T cells sorted from blood, sampled in a trial of the OX40 agonist ivuxolimab. These receptors came from an adult with an advanced solid tumor such as melanoma, head and neck, liver or kidney cancer. CDR3s include the opening cysteine and the closing phenylalanine or tryptophan. The D gene is left open where the match is weak. Clone sizes are given selectively: once, few, many, or a class where the clone is expanded.

V	D	size	J	CDR3	DNA
TRBV5-4	-	-	TRBJ2-5	CASRGRGVQETQYF	TGTGCCAGCAGGGGGAGAGGGGTCCAAGAGACCCAGTACTTC
TRBV5-6	-	-	TRBJ2-7	CASSLRAGSTEQYF	TGTGCCAGCAGCTTGAGGGCAGGATCTACGGAGCAGTACTTC
TRBV28	TRBD1	few	TRBJ1-1	CASRTGAIAFF	TGTGCCAGCAGGACAGGGGCCATAGCTTTCTTT
TRBV2	-	-	TRBJ2-5	CASRLLDGKETQYF	TGTGCCAGCAGGTTACTAGACGGAAAAGAGACCCAGTACTTC
TRBV4-2	TRBD2	once	TRBJ2-3	CASSLSQPGGATQYF	TGTGCCAGCAGCCTTTCTCAGCCGGGGGGAGCTACGCAGTATTTT
TRBV19	-	-	TRBJ2-3	CASSSQMSADTQYF	TGTGCCAGTAGCTCACAGATGTCGGCGGATACGCAGTATTTT
TRBV19	TRBD1	once	TRBJ1-2	CAVQDRGGYGYTF	TGTGCCGTCCAAGACAGGGGTGGCTATGGCTACACCTTC
TRBV19	-	few	TRBJ1-1	CASSIGDVITEAFF	TGTGCCAGTAGTATAGGAGACGTAATCACTGAAGCTTTCTTT
TRBV2	-	-	TRBJ1-6	CASSGSARSYNSPLHF	TGTGCCAGCAGTGGGTCGGCCAGGTCCTATAATTCACCCCTCCACTTT
TRBV6-1	-	once	TRBJ1-2	CASSEAVGRQGSYTF	TGTGCCAGCAGTGAAGCCGTTGGGCGGCAGGGGAGCTACACCTTC
TRBV6-5	TRBD1	once	TRBJ1-2	CASSSTTGAYGYTF	TGTGCCAGCAGTTCCACGACAGGGGCCTATGGCTACACCTTC
TRBV6-5	TRBD2	few	TRBJ2-2	CASSTSGGSAGELFF	TGTGCCAGCAGTACTAGCGGGGGGTCTGCCGGGGAGCTGTTTTTT
TRBV7-2	-	-	TRBJ2-2	CASSLDSGAHTGELFF	TGTGCCAGCAGCTTAGATTCGGGGGCGCACACCGGGGAGCTGTTTTTT
TRBV11-2	TRBD1	-	TRBJ2-7	CASSLEGRGTGGVEQYF	TGTGCCAGCAGCTTAGAGGGGCGCGGGACAGGGGGGGTCGAGCAGTACTTC
TRBV4-2	-	-	TRBJ1-5	CASSQDPGLNQPQHF	TGTGCCAGCAGCCAAGATCCAGGACTTAATCAGCCCCAGCATTTT
TRBV5-4	TRBD2	-	TRBJ2-5	CASSPGGGSETQYF	TGTGCCAGCAGCCCTGGCGGGGGGTCAGAGACCCAGTACTTC
TRBV11-2	TRBD2	few	TRBJ2-3	CASSLVQAGGNTQYF	TGTGCCAGCAGCTTAGTCCAAGCGGGGGGTAATACGCAGTATTTT
TRBV28	-	-	TRBJ2-2	CASRARVPGELFF	TGTGCCAGCAGGGCGAGGGTCCCCGGGGAGCTGTTTTTT
TRBV9	-	-	TRBJ1-6	CASSPPGRENSPLHF	TGTGCCAGCAGCCCCCCCGGGAGAGAGAATTCACCCCTCCACTTT
TRBV6-5	TRBD1	-	TRBJ2-7	CASSSPRQGAHEQYF	TGTGCCAGCAGTTCTCCCCGACAGGGGGCCCACGAGCAGTACTTC
TRBV7-9	-	-	TRBJ2-5	CASSLGGEQETQYF	TGTGCCAGCAGCTTAGGGGGGGAGCAAGAGACCCAGTACTTC
TRBV18	-	-	TRBJ1-5	CASSPWGVSNNQPQHF	TGTGCCAGCTCACCGTGGGGGGTATCTAATAATCAGCCCCAGCATTTT
TRBV19	-	-	TRBJ1-1	CASSIDIGTEAFF	TGTGCCAGTAGTATAGATATAGGAACTGAAGCTTTCTTT
TRBV5-1	-	-	TRBJ2-5	CASSSSTGPETQYF	TGCGCCAGCAGCTCCTCGACAGGACCAGAGACCCAGTACTTC
TRBV4-1	TRBD2	-	TRBJ2-3	CASSPVASGVLDTQYF	TGCGCCAGCAGCCCCGTGGCTAGCGGGGTCCTAGATACGCAGTATTTT
TRBV9	TRBD2	-	TRBJ2-3	CASSTSGVSTDTQYF	TGTGCCAGCAGTACTAGCGGGGTAAGCACAGATACGCAGTATTTT
TRBV19	TRBD1	-	TRBJ2-3	CASSIYPGQVSDTQYF	TGTGCCAGTAGTATCTATCCGGGACAGGTATCAGATACGCAGTATTTT
TRBV5-1	-	-	TRBJ1-6	CASSLGDVNSPLHF	TGCGCCAGCAGCTTGGGGGACGTTAATTCACCCCTCCACTTT
TRBV5-5	-	-	TRBJ1-4	CASSLMGTTNEKLFF	TGTGCCAGCAGCTTGATGGGGACGACTAATGAAAAACTGTTTTTT
TRBV7-2	TRBD1	-	TRBJ2-7	CASSLSSGTGYYEQYF	TGTGCCAGCAGCTTATCCTCCGGGACAGGGTACTACGAGCAGTACTTC
TRBV4-3	-	-	TRBJ1-6	CASSQDPSSYNSPLHF	TGCGCCAGCAGCCAAGATCCCAGCTCCTATAATTCACCCCTCCACTTT
TRBV19	-	-	TRBJ2-2	CASSIVRSVAGELFF	TGTGCCAGTAGTATCGTTCGGTCGGTGGCCGGGGAGCTGTTTTTT
TRBV5-1	-	-	TRBJ2-1	CASSTDPQSWVGGNEQFF	TGCGCCAGCAGCACAGACCCTCAAAGTTGGGTGGGGGGCAATGAGCAGTTCTTC
TRBV2	TRBD2	-	TRBJ2-1	CASSPIRGLAGGLNEQFF	TGTGCCAGCAGCCCTATACGGGGACTAGCGGGGGGGCTGAATGAGCAGTTCTTC
TRBV18	-	-	TRBJ1-5	CASSPRTGSDQPQHF	TGTGCCAGCTCACCACGAACAGGGTCAGACCAGCCCCAGCATTTT
TRBV5-4	-	-	TRBJ2-3	CASSLLSDTQYF	TGTGCCAGCAGCTTGTTATCAGATACGCAGTATTTT
TRBV11-2	-	-	TRBJ2-5	CASSLVSGGPGETQYF	TGTGCCAGCAGCTTAGTATCGGGGGGCCCAGGGGAGACCCAGTACTTC
TRBV7-3	-	-	TRBJ1-1	CASSSTRGPVGAFF	TGTGCCAGCAGCTCGACACGGGGGCCCGTTGGAGCTTTCTTT
TRBV19	-	-	TRBJ2-5	CASSIRETQYF	TGTGCCAGTAGTATCAGGGAGACCCAGTACTTC
TRBV10-3	TRBD2	-	TRBJ2-1	CAIRPGLAGGPNEQFF	TGTGCCATCAGACCGGGACTAGCGGGGGGGCCGAATGAGCAGTTCTTC
TRBV18	-	few	TRBJ2-3	CASSRGGGTDTQYF	TGTGCCAGCTCACGGGGTGGTGGCACAGATACGCAGTATTTT
TRBV7-3	TRBD1	many	TRBJ2-2	CASSFPTGESTGELFF	TGTGCCAGCAGCTTCCCGACAGGGGAATCCACCGGGGAGCTGTTTTTT
TRBV2	-	-	TRBJ1-5	CASSVQGNQPQHF	TGTGCCAGCAGTGTTCAGGGGAATCAGCCCCAGCATTTT
TRBV2	-	-	TRBJ2-4	CASSDARSGRFVQYF	TGTGCCAGCAGTGACGCCCGGAGCGGCCGGTTCGTTCAGTACTTC